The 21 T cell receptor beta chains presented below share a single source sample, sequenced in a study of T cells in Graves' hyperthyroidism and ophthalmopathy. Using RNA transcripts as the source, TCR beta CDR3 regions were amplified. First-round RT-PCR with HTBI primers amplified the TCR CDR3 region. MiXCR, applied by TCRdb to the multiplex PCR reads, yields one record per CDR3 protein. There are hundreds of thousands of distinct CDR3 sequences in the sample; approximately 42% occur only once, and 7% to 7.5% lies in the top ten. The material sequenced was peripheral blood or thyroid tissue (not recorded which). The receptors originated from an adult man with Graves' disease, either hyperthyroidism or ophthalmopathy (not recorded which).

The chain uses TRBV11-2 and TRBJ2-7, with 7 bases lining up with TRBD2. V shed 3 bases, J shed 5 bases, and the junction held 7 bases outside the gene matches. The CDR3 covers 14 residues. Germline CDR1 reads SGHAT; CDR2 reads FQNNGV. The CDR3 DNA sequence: TGTGCCAGCAGCTTGGGGGGAGGGCCTGACGAGCAGTACTTC. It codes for CASSLGGGPDEQYF.

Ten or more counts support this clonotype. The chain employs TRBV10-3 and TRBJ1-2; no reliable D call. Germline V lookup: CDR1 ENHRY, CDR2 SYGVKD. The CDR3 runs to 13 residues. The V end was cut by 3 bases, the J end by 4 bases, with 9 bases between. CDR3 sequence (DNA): TGTGCCATCAGTGACGCTCCGGGCTATGGCTACACCTTC. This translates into CAISDAPGYGYTF.

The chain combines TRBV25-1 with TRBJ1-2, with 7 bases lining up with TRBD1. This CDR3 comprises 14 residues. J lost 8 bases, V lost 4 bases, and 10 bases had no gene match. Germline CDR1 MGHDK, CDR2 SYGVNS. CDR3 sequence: CASSVSRDSRGYTF. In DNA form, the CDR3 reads TGTGCCAGCAGTGTATCCCGGGACAGCCGCGGCTACACCTTC.

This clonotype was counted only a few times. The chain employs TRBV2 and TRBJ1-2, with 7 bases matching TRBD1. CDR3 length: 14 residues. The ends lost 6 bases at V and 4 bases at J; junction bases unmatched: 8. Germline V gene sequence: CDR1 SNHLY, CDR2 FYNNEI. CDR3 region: CASSQDPGGYGYTF. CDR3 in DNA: TGTGCCAGCAGCCAAGACCCAGGGGGCTATGGCTACACCTTC.

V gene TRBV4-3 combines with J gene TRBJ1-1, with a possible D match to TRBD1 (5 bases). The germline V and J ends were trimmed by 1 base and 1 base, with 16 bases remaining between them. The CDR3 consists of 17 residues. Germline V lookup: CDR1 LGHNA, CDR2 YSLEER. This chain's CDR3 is CASSQATLRTPNTEAFF. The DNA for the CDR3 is TGCGCCAGCAGCCAAGCGACCCTCAGGACACCGAACACTGAAGCTTTCTTT.

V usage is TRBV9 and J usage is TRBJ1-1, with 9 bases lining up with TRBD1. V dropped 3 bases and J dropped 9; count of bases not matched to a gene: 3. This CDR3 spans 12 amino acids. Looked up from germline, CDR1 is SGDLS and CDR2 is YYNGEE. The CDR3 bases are TGTGCCAGCAGCGAAGGGACAGGGAAAGCTTTCTTT. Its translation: CASSEGTGKAFF.

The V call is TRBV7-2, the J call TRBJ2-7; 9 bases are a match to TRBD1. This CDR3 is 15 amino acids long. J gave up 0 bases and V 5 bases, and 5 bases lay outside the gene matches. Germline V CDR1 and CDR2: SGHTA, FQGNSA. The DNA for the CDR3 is TGTGCCAGCAGCGCCAGGGACAGGGCCTCCTACGAGCAGTACTTC. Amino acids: CASSARDRASYEQYF.

CDR3 DNA: TGCAGTGCTCGGCATACAGGGGGTGGTCAGCCCCAGCATTTT. Protein: CSARHTGGGQPQHF. The chain links TRBV20-1 to TRBJ1-5, with 8 bases that match TRBD1. Germline-derived CDR1 and CDR2 are DFQATT and SNEGSKA (reference sequence). Germline trimming cut 5 bases from V and 6 bases from J; bases unmatched to any gene: 9. The CDR3 loop spans 14 amino acids.

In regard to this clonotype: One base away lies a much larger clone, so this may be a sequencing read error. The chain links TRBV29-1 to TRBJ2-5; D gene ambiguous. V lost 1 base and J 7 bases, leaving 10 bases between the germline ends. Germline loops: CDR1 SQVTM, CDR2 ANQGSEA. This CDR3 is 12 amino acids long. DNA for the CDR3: TGCAGCGTTGAAGCGGGTCCCGGGACCCAGTACTTC. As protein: CSVEAGPGTQYF.

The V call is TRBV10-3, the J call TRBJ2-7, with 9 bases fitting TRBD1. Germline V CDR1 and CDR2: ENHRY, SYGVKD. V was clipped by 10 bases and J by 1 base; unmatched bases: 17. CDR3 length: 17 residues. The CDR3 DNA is TGTGCCAGCCGAAACCAGCCCGGGACAGGGTATTCCTACGAGCAGTACTTC. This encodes CASRNQPGTGYSYEQYF.

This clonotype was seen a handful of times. CDR3 region: CASSEAGGYTF. In DNA, the CDR3 is TGTGCCAGCAGTGAAGCTGGTGGCTACACCTTC. The chain links TRBV2 to TRBJ1-2; no reliable D call. V lost 0 bases and J 7 bases, leaving 3 bases between the germline ends. Germline loops: CDR1 SNHLY, CDR2 FYNNEI. CDR3 size: 11 residues.

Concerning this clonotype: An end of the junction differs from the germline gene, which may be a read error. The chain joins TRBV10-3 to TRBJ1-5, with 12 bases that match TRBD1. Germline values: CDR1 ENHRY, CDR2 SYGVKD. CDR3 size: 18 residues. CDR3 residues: CASSSGTGGAGSNQPQHF. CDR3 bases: TGTGCCAGCAGTTCCGGGACAGGGGGCGCAGGTAGCAATCAGCCCCAGCATTTT.

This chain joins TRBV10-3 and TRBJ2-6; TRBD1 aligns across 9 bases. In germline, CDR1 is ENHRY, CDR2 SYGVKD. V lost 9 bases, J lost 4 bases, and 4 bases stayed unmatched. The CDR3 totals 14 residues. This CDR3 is CAIGQGRGANVLTF. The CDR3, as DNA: TGTGCCATTGGACAGGGGCGCGGGGCCAACGTCCTGACTTTC.

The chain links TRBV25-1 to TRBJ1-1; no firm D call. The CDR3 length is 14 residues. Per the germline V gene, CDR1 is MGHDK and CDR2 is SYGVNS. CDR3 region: CARTGSIPNTEAFF. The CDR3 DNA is TGTGCTAGGACGGGATCTATTCCGAACACTGAAGCTTTCTTT.

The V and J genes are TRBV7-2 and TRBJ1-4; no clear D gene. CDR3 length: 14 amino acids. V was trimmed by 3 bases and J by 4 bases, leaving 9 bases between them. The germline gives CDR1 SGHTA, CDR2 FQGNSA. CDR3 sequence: CASSLSRINEKLFF. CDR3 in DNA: TGTGCCAGCAGCTTGAGCAGGATTAATGAAAAACTGTTTTTT.

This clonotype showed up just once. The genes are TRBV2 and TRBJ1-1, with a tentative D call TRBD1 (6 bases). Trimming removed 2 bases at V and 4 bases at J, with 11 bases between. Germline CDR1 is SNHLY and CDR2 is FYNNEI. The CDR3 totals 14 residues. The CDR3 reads CASSEQGHFTEAFF. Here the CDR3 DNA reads TGTGCCAGCAGTGAACAGGGGCACTTCACTGAAGCTTTCTTT.

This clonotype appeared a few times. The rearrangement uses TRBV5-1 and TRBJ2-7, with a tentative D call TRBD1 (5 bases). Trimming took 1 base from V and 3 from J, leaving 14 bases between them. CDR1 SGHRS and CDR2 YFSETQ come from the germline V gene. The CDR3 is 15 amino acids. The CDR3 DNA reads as TGCGCCAGCAGCTTGAGTGGCGACAGCTACTACGAGCAGTACTTC. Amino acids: CASSLSGDSYYEQYF.

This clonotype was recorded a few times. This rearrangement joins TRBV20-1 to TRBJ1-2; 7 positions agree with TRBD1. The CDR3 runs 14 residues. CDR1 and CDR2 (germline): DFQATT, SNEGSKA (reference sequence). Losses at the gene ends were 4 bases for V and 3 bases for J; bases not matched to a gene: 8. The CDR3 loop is CSATPDRFDYGYTF. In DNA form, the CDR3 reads TGCAGTGCTACCCCGGACAGGTTCGACTATGGCTACACCTTC.

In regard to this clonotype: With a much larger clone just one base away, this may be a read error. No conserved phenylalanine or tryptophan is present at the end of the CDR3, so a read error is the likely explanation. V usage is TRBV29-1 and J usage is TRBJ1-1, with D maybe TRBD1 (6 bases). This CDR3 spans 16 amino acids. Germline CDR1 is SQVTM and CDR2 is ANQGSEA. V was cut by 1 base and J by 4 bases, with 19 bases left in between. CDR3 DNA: TGCAGCGTTGAAGCCGGTTCCACAGGGTGGCCCACTGAAGCTTTCTCT. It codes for CSVEAGSTGWPTEAFS.

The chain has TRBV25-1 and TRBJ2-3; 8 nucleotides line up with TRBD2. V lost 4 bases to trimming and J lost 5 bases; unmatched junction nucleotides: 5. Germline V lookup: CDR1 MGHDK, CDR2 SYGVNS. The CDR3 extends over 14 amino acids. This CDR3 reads CASSGEAGEDTQYF. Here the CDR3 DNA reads TGTGCCAGCAGTGGGGAAGCGGGAGAAGATACGCAGTATTTT.

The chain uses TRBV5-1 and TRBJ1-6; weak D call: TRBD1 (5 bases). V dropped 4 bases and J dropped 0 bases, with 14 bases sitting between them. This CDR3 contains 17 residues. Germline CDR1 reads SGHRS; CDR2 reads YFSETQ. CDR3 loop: CASSPQRRGSYNSPLHF. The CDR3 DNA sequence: TGCGCCAGCAGCCCGCAGCGGAGGGGCTCCTATAATTCACCCCTCCACTTT.